A selection of T cell receptor beta chains follows, all from one sample in a study of blood T cell repertoires in COVID-19. Libraries were prepared by immunoSEQ multiplex PCR; TCRdb keeps only in-frame clonotypes and omits some of them. The data contain about 140,000 clones, about 83% of them singletons. The specimen sequenced was peripheral blood. The origin of the receptors is a woman aged 45-59 years with active or convalescent COVID-19. Each CDR3 is given with its conserved first and last residue. The D gene is left open where the match is weak. Clone size, where shown, is once, few, many, or a class for clones that have expanded.

clone size: .
V gene: TRBV27
D gene: .
J gene: TRBJ2-7
CDR3 protein: CASSLESLEQYF
CDR3 DNA: TGTGCCAGCAGCCTAGAGAGTCTCGAGCAGTACTTC

clone size: .
V gene: TRBV7-2
D gene: .
J gene: TRBJ1-3
CDR3 protein: CASSPSQASSGNTIYF
CDR3 DNA: TGTGCCAGCAGCCCCTCGCAGGCGAGCTCTGGAAACACCATATATTTT

clone size: .
V gene: TRBV20-1
D gene: .
J gene: TRBJ2-7
CDR3 protein: CSASSGVDYEQYF
CDR3 DNA: TGCAGTGCTAGTTCCGGGGTCGATTACGAGCAGTACTTC

clone size: .
V gene: TRBV25-1
D gene: .
J gene: TRBJ1-1
CDR3 protein: CASSEARAGSPEAFF
CDR3 DNA: TGTGCCAGCAGTGAAGCGAGAGCAGGGTCCCCTGAAGCTTTCTTT

clone size: .
V gene: TRBV7-2
D gene: .
J gene: TRBJ1-5
CDR3 protein: CASSLAGRGINQPQHF
CDR3 DNA: TGTGCCAGCAGCTTAGCTGGCAGGGGTATCAATCAGCCCCAGCATTTT

clone size: few
V gene: TRBV19
D gene: .
J gene: TRBJ2-3
CDR3 protein: CASSGSGEDTQYF
CDR3 DNA: TGTGCCAGTAGTGGATCAGGGGAAGATACGCAGTATTTT

clone size: .
V gene: TRBV24-1
D gene: .
J gene: TRBJ2-3
CDR3 protein: CATQDLTDTQYF
CDR3 DNA: TGTGCCACCCAGGACTTGACAGATACGCAGTATTTT

clone size: few
V gene: TRBV3-1/TRBV3-2
D gene: .
J gene: TRBJ1-4
CDR3 protein: CASSPTEGSNEKLFF
CDR3 DNA: TGTGCCAGCAGCCCGACCGAGGGCTCTAATGAAAAACTGTTTTTT

clone size: .
V gene: TRBV19
D gene: TRBD1
J gene: TRBJ1-5
CDR3 protein: CASSPQAGTVISQPQHF
CDR3 DNA: TGTGCCAGTAGTCCTCAAGCCGGGACAGTGATCAGTCAGCCCCAGCATTTT

clone size: .
V gene: TRBV28
D gene: TRBD1
J gene: TRBJ1-2
CDR3 protein: CASSLLTTGAVGYTF
CDR3 DNA: TGTGCCAGCAGTTTACTCACCACAGGGGCAGTAGGCTACACCTTC

clone size: .
V gene: TRBV6-5
D gene: TRBD1
J gene: TRBJ1-4
CDR3 protein: CASSPGDSLGEKLFF
CDR3 DNA: TGTGCCAGCAGCCCAGGGGACAGCTTAGGGGAAAAACTGTTTTTT

clone size: few
V gene: TRBV4-2
D gene: .
J gene: TRBJ2-7
CDR3 protein: CASSQGEVDEQYF
CDR3 DNA: TGTGCCAGCAGCCAAGGCGAGGTCGACGAGCAGTACTTC

clone size: .
V gene: TRBV5-1
D gene: .
J gene: TRBJ1-1
CDR3 protein: CASSLRASTTEAFF
CDR3 DNA: TGCGCCAGCAGCTTGCGAGCGTCCACCACTGAAGCTTTCTTT

clone size: few
V gene: TRBV27
D gene: .
J gene: TRBJ1-2
CDR3 protein: CASSLIPTGSVYTF
CDR3 DNA: TGTGCCAGCAGTTTAATCCCTACCGGGAGTGTCTACACCTTC

clone size: .
V gene: TRBV7-7
D gene: TRBD1
J gene: TRBJ2-7
CDR3 protein: CASSQGQGAEQYF
CDR3 DNA: TGTGCTAGCAGCCAGGGACAGGGGGCCGAGCAGTACTTC

clone size: .
V gene: TRBV5-1
D gene: TRBD1
J gene: TRBJ1-1
CDR3 protein: CASSSGDSLNTEAFF
CDR3 DNA: TGCGCCAGCAGCTCAGGGGACAGTCTGAACACTGAAGCTTTCTTT

clone size: .
V gene: TRBV4-3
D gene: .
J gene: TRBJ1-4
CDR3 protein: CASSQDGPGEGNEKLFF
CDR3 DNA: TGCGCCAGCAGCCAAGATGGTCCAGGGGAGGGGAATGAAAAACTGTTTTTT

clone size: .
V gene: TRBV21-1
D gene: .
J gene: TRBJ2-5
CDR3 protein: CASSKIFSPGQLEETQYF
CDR3 DNA: TGTGCCAGCAGCAAAATTTTCTCGCCCGGACAGCTCGAAGAGACCCAGTACTTC

clone size: .
V gene: TRBV5-6
D gene: TRBD1
J gene: TRBJ1-2
CDR3 protein: CASSLGQGSYGYTF
CDR3 DNA: TGTGCCAGCAGCTTGGGACAGGGTTCCTATGGCTACACCTTC

clone size: few
V gene: TRBV28
D gene: .
J gene: TRBJ1-5
CDR3 protein: CASSLFNQPQHF
CDR3 DNA: TGTGCCAGCAGCCTTTTCAATCAGCCCCAGCATTTT

clone size: .
V gene: TRBV11-2
D gene: .
J gene: TRBJ1-1
CDR3 protein: CASSFAQGVNTEAFF
CDR3 DNA: TGTGCCAGCAGCTTCGCCCAGGGCGTGAACACTGAAGCTTTCTTT

clone size: .
V gene: TRBV15
D gene: TRBD1
J gene: TRBJ1-2
CDR3 protein: CATSRDSGGPYGYTF
CDR3 DNA: TGTGCCACCAGCAGAGATTCAGGGGGCCCCTATGGCTACACCTTC

clone size: few
V gene: TRBV27
D gene: .
J gene: TRBJ1-2
CDR3 protein: CASSSGGIDGYTF
CDR3 DNA: TGTGCCAGCAGTTCCGGGGGAATCGATGGCTACACCTTC

clone size: once
V gene: TRBV2
D gene: TRBD1
J gene: TRBJ1-6
CDR3 protein: CASSPFTGGGISPLHF
CDR3 DNA: TGTGCCAGCAGTCCGTTTACAGGGGGAGGAATCTCACCCCTCCACTTT

clone size: .
V gene: TRBV5-1
D gene: .
J gene: TRBJ2-7
CDR3 protein: CASSLYPRAGQDEQYF
CDR3 DNA: TGCGCCAGCAGCTTGTATCCCCGAGCGGGACAGGACGAGCAGTACTTC

clone size: once
V gene: TRBV7-2
D gene: .
J gene: TRBJ1-2
CDR3 protein: CASSLGTDYGYTF
CDR3 DNA: TGTGCCAGCAGCTTAGGGACAGATTATGGCTACACCTTC

clone size: .
V gene: TRBV2
D gene: .
J gene: TRBJ2-3
CDR3 protein: CASSEEDTQYF
CDR3 DNA: TGTGCCAGCAGTGAGGAGGATACGCAGTATTTT